Each of the 8 T cell receptor beta chains below was sequenced from the same sample in a study of T-cell memory formation after mild COVID-19 (dated by TCRdb to the early 2020s). Library preparation was by 5' RACE. Sequencing was performed on an Illumina NovaSeq 6000. TCRdb reprocessing: public reads trimmed at Q25 with fastp, clones called with MiXCR, in-frame beta chains kept. A single entry per CDR3 protein holds the most common genes and DNA from its merged rows. The sample profile shows about 470,000 distinct CDR3 sequences; 20% to 25% of them were found once. The ten largest clones represent 9.5% to 15% of the sample. Material for sequencing was PBMCs or a T cell subset sorted from them (not recorded which). These receptors all come from an adult woman who had mild COVID-19 (a few samples of this study predate the infection). The sample titles of this study are shuffled in the database, so cell type and time point are left out; the donor was told from shared clones.

The chain uses TRBV24-1 and TRBJ2-3, with D perhaps TRBD2 (5 bases). This CDR3 is 14 amino acids long. Germline V CDR1 and CDR2: KGHDR, SFDVKD. V lost 3 bases and J lost 4, with 10 bases in between. DNA for the CDR3: TGTGCCACCAGTGATCAGGAGGTCGCAGATACGCAGTATTTT. Its translation: CATSDQEVADTQYF.

The sample holds a few counts of this clonotype. The gene calls are TRBV3-1 and TRBJ2-7; D remains unclear. The V gene's germline CDR1 is LGHDT and CDR2 YNNKEL (reference sequence). This CDR3 contains 13 residues. V gave up 3 bases and J gave up 0 bases, with 6 bases separating them. CDR3 amino acids: CASSQGPSYEQYF. CDR3 nucleotides: TGTGCCAGCAGCCAGGGTCCCTCCTACGAGCAGTACTTC.

This clonotype was counted between two and nine times. This chain joins TRBV7-2 and TRBJ2-2; D perhaps matches TRBD2 (6 bases). Germline assignment: CDR1 SGHTA and CDR2 FQGNSA. Between the trimmed V and J ends, which lost 11 bases and 4 bases, there was a span of 17 bases. The CDR3 loop spans 14 amino acids. DNA for the CDR3: TGTGCCGGCGAGGCGGGACCCTTCACCGGGGAGCTGTTTTTT. It is translated as CAGEAGPFTGELFF. Variable domain in full (rest from reference TRBV7-2 and TRBJ2-2): GAGVSQSPSNKVTEKGKDVELRCDPISGHTALYWYRQSLGQGLEFLIYFQGNSAPDKSGLPSDRFSAERTGGSVSTLTIQRTQQEDSAVYLCAGEAGPFTGELFFGEGSRLTVL.

The rearrangement joins TRBV5-4 to TRBJ2-1, with TRBD1 identical over 7 bases. The CDR3 loop spans 14 amino acids. CDR1 is SGHNT and CDR2 is YYREEE in the germline V gene (reference sequence). V shed 3 bases, J shed 7 bases, and the junction held 7 bases outside the gene matches. CDR3: CASSYRGTSNEQFF. The CDR3 DNA reads TGTGCCAGCAGCTACAGGGGCACGAGTAATGAGCAGTTCTTC.

The J gene is TRBJ1-4, the V gene TRBV20-1; the D gene is possibly TRBD1 (5 bases). CDR1 is DFQATT, CDR2 SNEGSKA, per germline (reference sequence). Trimming shortened V by 2 bases and J by 7 bases, and 17 bases separated the two germline ends. The CDR3 has 15 residues. The CDR3 loop is CSARRQLAGSEKLFF. CDR3 bases: TGCAGTGCTAGACGACAGCTCGCAGGGAGTGAAAAACTGTTTTTT.

CDR3 protein: CAWSVRTDTEAFF. DNA of the CDR3: TGTGCCTGGAGTGTTCGGACAGACACTGAAGCTTTCTTT. The genes are TRBV30 and TRBJ1-1; weak D call: TRBD1 (6 bases). Germline CDR1 reads GTSNPN; CDR2 reads SVGIG (reference sequence). The CDR3 sequence is 13 residues long. Trimming stripped 0 bases from V and 3 bases from J, with 8 bases between.

The rearrangement links TRBV20-1 to TRBJ1-2, with 7 nucleotides matching TRBD1. Trimming took 6 bases from V and 9 from J; bases not matched to a gene: 13. Looked up from germline, CDR1 is DFQATT and CDR2 is SNEGSKA (reference sequence). The CDR3 contains 13 residues. The CDR3: CSAHPTGSGSYTF. The CDR3 DNA reads TGCAGTGCCCATCCGACAGGGTCAGGGAGCTACACCTTC.

This chain connects TRBV5-1 to TRBJ2-6; D is undetermined. Germline V gene sequence: CDR1 SGHRS, CDR2 YFSETQ. The CDR3 is made up of 13 amino acids. V lost 3 bases and J lost 3, with 4 bases in between. The CDR3 sequence is CASSSDGANVLTF. CDR3 nucleotides: TGCGCCAGCAGCTCTGATGGGGCCAACGTCCTGACTTTC.